The 17 T cell receptor beta chains in this list originate from one sample, sequenced in a study of cytomegalovirus exposure and HLA in healthy donors. The PCR used 60 Vbeta and 13 Jbeta primers. Profiled with immunoSEQ multiplex PCR; TCRdb holds only in-frame clones, not every one. The sample lists 200,000 to 250,000 clones, around 89% occurring once. Sequencing was carried out using PBMCs. The receptors were sampled from a woman between 18 and 30 years old in good health and CMV-seronegative.

V and J are TRBV5-4 and TRBJ2-1; D is perhaps TRBD2 (5 bases). CDR3 length: 14 amino acids. The V gene lost 5 bases and the J gene lost 5 bases, with 14 bases spanning the gap. Germline values: CDR1 SGHNT, CDR2 YYREEE (reference sequence). CDR3 loop: CASRLSLADNEQFF. CDR3 sequence (DNA): TGTGCCAGCAGGTTATCTCTAGCTGACAATGAGCAGTTCTTC.

This sequence joins TRBV4-1 and TRBJ2-3; D gene uncertain. The ends were cut back, 0 bases at V and 7 bases at J, with 11 bases in the middle. Germline V CDR1 and CDR2: MGHRA, YSYEKL. This CDR3 has 14 amino acids. CDR3 nucleotide sequence: TGCGCCAGCAGCCAAGAAGATTTGCGCTATACGCAGTATTTT. Encoded protein: CASSQEDLRYTQYF.

V is TRBV10-3 and J is TRBJ1-1; possibly TRBD1 for D (6 bases). V was shortened by 6 bases and J by 4 bases, with 9 bases between the two germline ends. The CDR3 covers 12 residues. Germline CDR1 ENHRY, CDR2 SYGVKD. The CDR3 spells CAISNRATEAFF. The DNA for the CDR3 is TGTGCCATCAGCAACAGGGCCACTGAAGCTTTCTTT.

The gene calls are TRBV19 and TRBJ2-3, with TRBD2 matching over 9 bases. V trimming: 4 bases; J trimming: 6 bases; junction bases outside the gene matches: 2. Germline loops: CDR1 LNHDA, CDR2 SQIVND (reference sequence). CDR3 length equals 13 residues. The CDR3 here is CASSSGRADTQYF. CDR3 in DNA: TGTGCCAGTAGTAGCGGGAGGGCGGATACGCAGTATTTT.

This clone was observed a few times. CDR3 nucleotides: TGTGCCAGCAGCGGCGGGACGACGACCAGGATAGGTGAGCAGTTCTTC. Protein product: CASSGGTTTRIGEQFF. The genes are TRBV5-4 and TRBJ2-1; perhaps TRBD2 as D (6 bases). Germline loops: CDR1 SGHNT, CDR2 YYREEE (reference sequence). The CDR3 has 16 residues. Trimming removed 4 bases from V and 9 bases from J, with 23 bases in between.

The chain joins TRBV5-1 to TRBJ2-2; 7 bases agree with TRBD1. This CDR3 contains 14 residues. Trimming removed 4 bases from V and 6 bases from J; junction bases left unmatched: 6. The germline V gene has CDR1 SGHRS and CDR2 YFSETQ. CDR3 in amino acids: CASSGDSAPGELFF. The CDR3 region has the DNA TGCGCCAGCAGCGGGGACAGCGCGCCCGGGGAGCTGTTTTTT.

This clone is a singleton in its sample. The chain employs TRBV7-2 and TRBJ1-5, with D perhaps matching TRBD1 (6 bases). This CDR3 has 16 residues. Germline CDR1 SGHTA, CDR2 FQGNSA. V was shortened by 7 bases and J by 0 bases, with 16 bases between the two germline ends. The CDR3 coding sequence is TGTGCCAGCACCTTGGCAGGGGAGTATAGCAATCAGCCCCAGCATTTT. It translates to CASTLAGEYSNQPQHF.

V is TRBV4-1 and J is TRBJ1-2, with 7 positions matching TRBD1. The CDR3 covers 14 residues. J gave up 5 bases and V 5 bases, and 8 bases lay outside the gene matches. Germline V gene lookup returns CDR1 MGHRA and CDR2 YSYEKL. The CDR3 sequence: CASSLQGPGYGYTF. The DNA for the CDR3 is TGCGCCAGCAGCTTACAGGGGCCGGGATATGGCTACACCTTC.

The rearrangement uses TRBV10-3 and TRBJ1-2; D gene unclear. CDR1 is ENHRY and CDR2 is SYGVKD in the germline V gene. The CDR3 is 13 residues long. V was cut by 10 bases and J by 8 bases, with 20 bases left in between. Here the CDR3 reads CATRRERERGYTF. The CDR3 DNA follows: TGTGCCACCAGGAGAGAGAGGGAACGAGGCTACACCTTC.

J is TRBJ1-1 and V is TRBV7-9; 8 nucleotides match TRBD1. CDR3 length equals 13 residues. Germline V gives CDR1 SEHNR, CDR2 FQNEAQ (reference sequence). V lost 4 bases to trimming and J lost 9 bases; unmatched junction nucleotides: 7. This CDR3 reads CASSSTGVFQAFF. The CDR3 nucleotides read TGTGCCAGCAGCTCGACAGGGGTTTTCCAAGCTTTCTTT.

The chain recombines TRBV21-1 with TRBJ2-3; the table's D call TRBD2 went unverified against the DNA. TRBV21-1 is noted as a pseudogene. CDR3 length: 19 residues. The CDR3 here is CASSTPSGGLRDSTDTQYF. DNA for the CDR3: TGTGCCAGCAGCACCCCTAGCGGGGGATTGCGGGATAGCACAGATACGCAGTATTTT.

The gene calls are TRBV7-9 and TRBJ2-1; 10 bases map to TRBD1. The CDR3 extends over 13 amino acids. The V segment lost 8 bases and the J segment 5 bases; nucleotides outside the gene matches: 3. Germline loops: CDR1 SEHNR, CDR2 FQNEAQ (reference sequence). CDR3 loop: CASLGQGDNEQFF. CDR3 nucleotide sequence: TGTGCCAGCCTAGGACAGGGGGACAATGAGCAGTTCTTC. The whole variable domain, remainder taken from reference TRBV7-9 and TRBJ2-1, is DTGVSQNPRHKITKRGQNVTFRCDPISEHNRLYWYRQTLGQGPEFLTYFQNEAQLEKSRLLSDRFSAERPKGSFSTLEIQRTEQGDSAMYLCASLGQGDNEQFFGPGTRLTVL.

The sample holds a few counts of this clone. The chain links TRBV5-8 to TRBJ1-2; D is possibly TRBD1 (5 bases). Germline V gene sequence: CDR1 SGHTS, CDR2 YDEGEE. Trimming removed 1 base at V and 1 base at J, with 14 bases between. This CDR3 contains 16 residues. The CDR3 DNA follows: TGTGCCAGCAGCTTGCGGGCGGGACGGCTTAACTATGGCTACACCTTC. Protein sequence: CASSLRAGRLNYGYTF.

In its sample, this clone was seen a few times. The V and J genes are TRBV5-4 and TRBJ2-3, with D possibly matching TRBD1 (5 bases). Germline CDR1 and CDR2: SGHNT and YYREEE (reference sequence). The CDR3 has 14 residues. V shed 2 bases and J shed 6 bases, with 13 bases lying between them. This CDR3 reads CASSFEVAGDTQYF. The CDR3 DNA is TGTGCCAGCAGCTTCGAGGTAGCAGGGGATACGCAGTATTTT.

The V and J genes are TRBV6-5 and TRBJ2-7; no definite D call. Trimming took 2 bases from V and 2 from J, leaving 7 bases between them. The CDR3 spans 13 residues. CDR1 is MNHEY and CDR2 is SVGAGI in the germline V gene. This chain's CDR3 is CASSYGSTYEQYF. CDR3 sequence (DNA): TGTGCCAGCAGTTACGGCAGTACCTACGAGCAGTACTTC.

In DNA form, the CDR3 reads TGTGCCAGCAGTTACTTAGTTCAGGGGGTGATCTACGAGCAGTACTTC. The encoded protein is CASSYLVQGVIYEQYF. The chain links TRBV6-5 to TRBJ2-7, with 7 bases lining up with TRBD1. V was pared by 1 base and J by 3 bases, with 9 bases of the junction left unmatched. CDR1 MNHEY and CDR2 SVGAGI come from the germline V gene. The CDR3 has 16 amino acids.

The chain is built from TRBV29-1 and TRBJ2-3; D gene unclear. Germline V gives CDR1 SQVTM, CDR2 ANQGSEA. Trimming shortened V by 5 bases and J by 0 bases, and 12 bases separated the two germline ends. The CDR3 consists of 14 residues. The CDR3 DNA reads TGCAGCGTTCCTCCCGGGTTAAGCACAGATACGCAGTATTTT. Translated: CSVPPGLSTDTQYF.